These T cell receptor beta chains were read from a single sample in a study of T cell repertoires in ileal Crohn's disease. Clones were sequenced by immunoSEQ multiplex PCR, and TCRdb holds only the in-frame ones, with some missing. There are 4,000 to 5,000 clones in the sample; 74% occur only once, and approximately 7% lies in the top ten. Sequencing input: ileal tissue. The receptors were sampled from an adult with Crohn's disease. The CDR3 runs from the conserved cysteine through the conserved F or W. A D gene is named only where the DNA matches it firmly. Some rows have no size entry. The others give once, few or many, or a class for an expanded clone.

clone_size: .; j_call: TRBJ1-2; v_call: TRBV6-1; d_call: .; cdr3_nt: TGTGCCACCCGACTCTCTAGAGGGCCTAACTATGGCTACACCTTC; cdr3_aa: CATRLSRGPNYGYTF
clone_size: .; j_call: TRBJ2-7; v_call: TRBV11-2; d_call: .; cdr3_nt: TGTGCCAGCAGCTTAGGTCACGGGTCCTACGAGCAGTACTTC; cdr3_aa: CASSLGHGSYEQYF
clone_size: .; j_call: TRBJ1-5; v_call: TRBV28; d_call: .; cdr3_nt: TGTGCCAGCAGCTTTTGGCAGTTCAATCAGCCCCAGCATTTT; cdr3_aa: CASSFWQFNQPQHF
clone_size: .; j_call: TRBJ2-5; v_call: TRBV5-1; d_call: TRBD2; cdr3_nt: TGCGCCAGCAGCTTGTTCCTGGCGGGGGGCGAGGAGACCCAGTACTTC; cdr3_aa: CASSLFLAGGEETQYF
clone_size: .; j_call: TRBJ1-2; v_call: TRBV4-3; d_call: .; cdr3_nt: TGCGCCAGCAGCCCCCGGCTAGTTAACTATGGCTACACCTTC; cdr3_aa: CASSPRLVNYGYTF
clone_size: .; j_call: TRBJ2-3; v_call: TRBV6-1; d_call: .; cdr3_nt: TGTGCCAGCCAATTGATCTCTAGGGGCAAAGATACGCAGTATTTT; cdr3_aa: CASQLISRGKDTQYF
clone_size: .; j_call: TRBJ2-2; v_call: TRBV11-2; d_call: .; cdr3_nt: TGTGCCAGCAGCTTAGAATTCCAGAACACCGGGGAGCTGTTTTTT; cdr3_aa: CASSLEFQNTGELFF
clone_size: .; j_call: TRBJ1-2; v_call: TRBV19; d_call: TRBD1; cdr3_nt: TGTGCCAGTAGTATCGACGGGACAGCCGAAGTGACCTATGGCTACACCTTC; cdr3_aa: CASSIDGTAEVTYGYTF
clone_size: .; j_call: TRBJ2-5; v_call: TRBV9; d_call: .; cdr3_nt: TGTGCCAGCAGCGTAGGAGGGCTTCAAGAGACCCAGTACTTC; cdr3_aa: CASSVGGLQETQYF
clone_size: .; j_call: TRBJ1-1; v_call: TRBV7-9; d_call: .; cdr3_nt: TGTGGGGGGAGTGCGGGCCCAGGAGGGGAAGCTTTCTTT; cdr3_aa: CGGSAGPGGEAFF
clone_size: few; j_call: TRBJ1-5; v_call: TRBV4-1; d_call: .; cdr3_nt: TGCGCCAGCAGCCAAGATCCGGTCCGGGGGCCCCAGCATTTT; cdr3_aa: CASSQDPVRGPQHF
clone_size: few; j_call: TRBJ1-1; v_call: TRBV28; d_call: .; cdr3_nt: TGTGCCAGCAGCCTGGAGGCCCTTATGAACACTGAAGCTTTCTTT; cdr3_aa: CASSLEALMNTEAFF
clone_size: once; j_call: TRBJ2-7; v_call: TRBV7-9; d_call: .; cdr3_nt: TGTGCCACCGGGACACTCACCTACGAGCAGTACTTC; cdr3_aa: CATGTLTYEQYF
clone_size: .; j_call: TRBJ1-1; v_call: TRBV4-2; d_call: TRBD1; cdr3_nt: TGTGCCAGCAGCCAAGGACAGGGAACTGAAGCTTTCTTT; cdr3_aa: CASSQGQGTEAFF
clone_size: .; j_call: TRBJ1-5; v_call: TRBV21-1; d_call: .; cdr3_nt: TGTGCCAGCAGCAAAGTCGGGGGCAATCAGCCCCAGCATTTT; cdr3_aa: CASSKVGGNQPQHF
clone_size: .; j_call: TRBJ1-3; v_call: TRBV7-8; d_call: .; cdr3_nt: TGTGCCAGCAGCTTGGGCGGGCGCGGAAACACCATATATTTT; cdr3_aa: CASSLGGRGNTIYF
clone_size: .; j_call: TRBJ2-3; v_call: TRBV9; d_call: TRBD2; cdr3_nt: TGTGCCAGCAGCGTAGAAAAGCGGGGGGCGATCACAGATACGCAGTATTTT; cdr3_aa: CASSVEKRGAITDTQYF
clone_size: .; j_call: TRBJ2-5; v_call: TRBV7-2; d_call: TRBD2; cdr3_nt: TGTGCCAGCAGCGCATCGGGGGGAGAGACCCAGTACTTC; cdr3_aa: CASSASGGETQYF
clone_size: once; j_call: TRBJ2-3; v_call: TRBV2; d_call: TRBD1; cdr3_nt: TGTGCCAGCAGGGACAGGGTGAGCACAGATACGCAGTATTTT; cdr3_aa: CASRDRVSTDTQYF
clone_size: .; j_call: TRBJ2-2; v_call: TRBV2; d_call: .; cdr3_nt: TGTGCCAGCAGGAAACAGGCGAACACCGGGGAGCTGTTTTTT; cdr3_aa: CASRKQANTGELFF
clone_size: .; j_call: TRBJ1-1; v_call: TRBV7-9; d_call: TRBD1; cdr3_nt: TGTGCCAGCAGCTTAGAGGGGGCGTACACTGAAGCTTTCTTT; cdr3_aa: CASSLEGAYTEAFF
clone_size: few; j_call: TRBJ1-1; v_call: TRBV18; d_call: .; cdr3_nt: TGTGCCAGCTCACCGAATCCCCGGGGGAATGAAGCTTTCTTT; cdr3_aa: CASSPNPRGNEAFF
clone_size: .; j_call: TRBJ1-3; v_call: TRBV12-5; d_call: .; cdr3_nt: TGTGCTAGTGGTTTGGTAAAAGGGGGCTCTGGAAACACCATATATTTT; cdr3_aa: CASGLVKGGSGNTIYF
clone_size: few; j_call: TRBJ2-5; v_call: TRBV30; d_call: .; cdr3_nt: TGTGCCTGGACAGGGATAGAGACCCAGTACTTC; cdr3_aa: CAWTGIETQYF
clone_size: .; j_call: TRBJ2-7; v_call: TRBV5-1; d_call: .; cdr3_nt: TGCGCCAGCAGCTTCACAGAAGGAAAATACGAGCAGTACTTC; cdr3_aa: CASSFTEGKYEQYF
clone_size: .; j_call: TRBJ2-3; v_call: TRBV27; d_call: .; cdr3_nt: TGTGCCAGCAGTTTGGTAGGGAGACGGACAGATACGCAGTATTTT; cdr3_aa: CASSLVGRRTDTQYF
clone_size: .; j_call: TRBJ2-7; v_call: TRBV7-2; d_call: .; cdr3_nt: TGTGCCAGCAGCTTAGCGAGGGCAGGGGCCTACGAGCAGTACTTC; cdr3_aa: CASSLARAGAYEQYF
clone_size: few; j_call: TRBJ1-5; v_call: TRBV10-2; d_call: .; cdr3_nt: TGCGCCAGCCCTGAGTCACGGGGGGATAGCAATCAGCCCCAGCATTTT; cdr3_aa: CASPESRGDSNQPQHF
clone_size: .; j_call: TRBJ1-2; v_call: TRBV12-5; d_call: .; cdr3_nt: TGTGCTAGTGGTTTAGATAGCTTCTATGGCTACACCTTC; cdr3_aa: CASGLDSFYGYTF
clone_size: .; j_call: TRBJ2-2; v_call: TRBV6-5; d_call: TRBD1; cdr3_nt: TGTGCCGCTCAAGTCGCGAGGACAGGCGGGGAGCTGTTTTTT; cdr3_aa: CAAQVARTGGELFF
clone_size: .; j_call: TRBJ2-7; v_call: TRBV27; d_call: TRBD1; cdr3_nt: TGTGCCAGCAGTTTTCGACAGGGGGCCCCCAACGAGCAGTACTTC; cdr3_aa: CASSFRQGAPNEQYF
clone_size: once; j_call: TRBJ2-7; v_call: TRBV5-1; d_call: .; cdr3_nt: TGCGCCAGCAGCTTGCAACCGGGGGCCTACGAGCAGTACTTC; cdr3_aa: CASSLQPGAYEQYF
clone_size: once; j_call: TRBJ2-1; v_call: TRBV5-4; d_call: TRBD1; cdr3_nt: TGTGCCAGCAGCCTGGTGGACAGGGGTGACGGTGAGCAGTTCTTC; cdr3_aa: CASSLVDRGDGEQFF
clone_size: .; j_call: TRBJ1-6; v_call: TRBV9; d_call: TRBD1; cdr3_nt: TGTGCCAGCAGCTTCTACCCAGGGGGCCTTAATTCACCCCTCCACTTT; cdr3_aa: CASSFYPGGLNSPLHF
clone_size: once; j_call: TRBJ1-6; v_call: TRBV6-5; d_call: .; cdr3_nt: TGTGCCAGCAGTCAGACAGGACCAAATTCACCCCTCCACTTT; cdr3_aa: CASSQTGPNSPLHF
clone_size: .; j_call: TRBJ1-4; v_call: TRBV4-1; d_call: .; cdr3_nt: TGCGCCAGCAGCTCGCGCGGGGGGGGAACTAATGAAAAACTGTTTTTT; cdr3_aa: CASSSRGGGTNEKLFF
clone_size: medium-sized; j_call: TRBJ2-2; v_call: TRBV6-1; d_call: TRBD2; cdr3_nt: TGTGCCAGCAGTGAACTAGCGGGGGGCACCGGGGAGCTGTTTTTT; cdr3_aa: CASSELAGGTGELFF
clone_size: few; j_call: TRBJ1-1; v_call: TRBV6-5; d_call: TRBD1; cdr3_nt: TGTGCCAGCAGCCTTTACAGGGGGGGCACTGAAGCTTTCTTT; cdr3_aa: CASSLYRGGTEAFF
clone_size: .; j_call: TRBJ1-1; v_call: TRBV7-7; d_call: .; cdr3_nt: TGTGCCAGCAGACAACTCCAGGGCATCCCAAACACTGAAGCTTTCTTT; cdr3_aa: CASRQLQGIPNTEAFF
clone_size: .; j_call: TRBJ2-7; v_call: TRBV7-2; d_call: .; cdr3_nt: TGTGCCAGCAGCTTAATTGGCAGGGTAGGCGAGCAGTACTTC; cdr3_aa: CASSLIGRVGEQYF
clone_size: .; j_call: TRBJ2-7; v_call: TRBV28; d_call: TRBD2; cdr3_nt: TGTGCCAGCAGTTTAAAAGGCGGGGGGGCCTCCTACGAGCAGTACTTC; cdr3_aa: CASSLKGGGASYEQYF
clone_size: .; j_call: TRBJ2-5; v_call: TRBV6-5; d_call: TRBD2; cdr3_nt: TGTGCCAGCAGGGATAGCGGGGGTGAAGAGACCCAGTACTTC; cdr3_aa: CASRDSGGEETQYF
clone_size: .; j_call: TRBJ2-7; v_call: TRBV6-1; d_call: TRBD2; cdr3_nt: TGTGCCAGCAGTGAACGTTTAGCGGGCCCCTACGAGCAGTACTTC; cdr3_aa: CASSERLAGPYEQYF
clone_size: .; j_call: TRBJ1-1; v_call: TRBV6-1; d_call: .; cdr3_nt: TGTGCCAGCAGTGAAAACCCGGGAAGGCCGGACACTGAAGCTTTCTTT; cdr3_aa: CASSENPGRPDTEAFF
clone_size: few; j_call: TRBJ2-7; v_call: TRBV9; d_call: .; cdr3_nt: TGTGCCAGCAGCTACACCTACGAGCAGTACTTC; cdr3_aa: CASSYTYEQYF
clone_size: once; j_call: TRBJ1-1; v_call: TRBV6-5; d_call: .; cdr3_nt: TGTGCCAGCAGCCTGCGAGGGGGGAACACTGAAGCTTTCTTT; cdr3_aa: CASSLRGGNTEAFF
clone_size: .; j_call: TRBJ2-3; v_call: TRBV21-1; d_call: .; cdr3_nt: TGTGCCAGCAGCAGAGCCTCGGGACTACGCACAGATACGCAGTATTTT; cdr3_aa: CASSRASGLRTDTQYF
clone_size: .; j_call: TRBJ1-2; v_call: TRBV5-1; d_call: .; cdr3_nt: TGCGCCAGCAGCTTGTCCCCAGAGGAAAACTATGGCTACACCTTC; cdr3_aa: CASSLSPEENYGYTF
clone_size: .; j_call: TRBJ2-4; v_call: TRBV29-1; d_call: .; cdr3_nt: TGCAGCGTGAACGACAGGACCAAAAACATTCAGTACTTC; cdr3_aa: CSVNDRTKNIQYF
clone_size: .; j_call: TRBJ2-3; v_call: TRBV11-2; d_call: TRBD2; cdr3_nt: TGTGCCAGCAGCTTGGCGGGGGGGCCAGATACGCAGTATTTT; cdr3_aa: CASSLAGGPDTQYF
clone_size: few; j_call: TRBJ2-1; v_call: TRBV6-5; d_call: .; cdr3_nt: TGTGCCAGCCGTAGCACAGGGCAAATCAATGAGCAGTTCTTC; cdr3_aa: CASRSTGQINEQFF
clone_size: .; j_call: TRBJ2-3; v_call: TRBV27; d_call: .; cdr3_nt: TGTGCCAGCAGTTTGACGACTAGGCCAGATACGCAGTATTTT; cdr3_aa: CASSLTTRPDTQYF
clone_size: .; j_call: TRBJ1-3; v_call: TRBV4-1; d_call: .; cdr3_nt: TGCGCCAGCAGCCAAGAGAGGACAGCCAACTCTGGAAACACCATATATTTT; cdr3_aa: CASSQERTANSGNTIYF
clone_size: medium-sized; j_call: TRBJ2-7; v_call: TRBV9; d_call: TRBD1; cdr3_nt: TGTGCCAGCAGCTGGCGGGACAGGGGTTACGAGCAGTACTTC; cdr3_aa: CASSWRDRGYEQYF
clone_size: .; j_call: TRBJ2-3; v_call: TRBV6-1; d_call: .; cdr3_nt: TGTGCCATCGAGGTTAGGGGCCCAGATACGCAGTATTTT; cdr3_aa: CAIEVRGPDTQYF
clone_size: .; j_call: TRBJ1-2; v_call: TRBV5-1; d_call: .; cdr3_nt: TGCGCCAGCAGCCTAGACCGCTGGGAGTCATATGGCTACACCTTC; cdr3_aa: CASSLDRWESYGYTF
clone_size: .; j_call: TRBJ2-3; v_call: TRBV6-1; d_call: TRBD2; cdr3_nt: TGTGCCAGCAGTGACCTAGCGGGGGATGGCACGCAGTATTTT; cdr3_aa: CASSDLAGDGTQYF
clone_size: .; j_call: TRBJ1-2; v_call: TRBV28; d_call: TRBD1; cdr3_nt: TGTGCCAGCAGTCGGAGGGACAGGATAACAAACTATGGCTACACCTTC; cdr3_aa: CASSRRDRITNYGYTF
clone_size: .; j_call: TRBJ2-3; v_call: TRBV7-6; d_call: .; cdr3_nt: TGTGCCAGCAGCCCTTCCCTGGGGGGAAGCACAGATACGCAGTATTTT; cdr3_aa: CASSPSLGGSTDTQYF
clone_size: .; j_call: TRBJ2-3; v_call: TRBV28; d_call: .; cdr3_nt: TGTGCCAGCTCATTCTCAGGCGATACGCAGTATTTT; cdr3_aa: CASSFSGDTQYF